A single sample gave rise to the 10 T cell receptor beta chains below, sequenced in a study of T cell changes during pregnancy in multiple sclerosis. This table comes from immunoSEQ multiplex PCR, and its TCRdb copy is limited to in-frame clones, with some not included. The sample lists roughly 40,000 clones; roughly nine tenths were seen once. This specimen consisted of CD4+ T cells from peripheral blood mononuclear cells, obtained before pregnancy. These TCRs come from a female donor with multiple sclerosis, enrolled in a pregnancy study.

V and J are TRBV19 and TRBJ2-2; tentative D call: TRBD2 (6 bases). Trimming took 7 bases from V and 3 from J, leaving 12 bases between them. Germline V gene lookup returns CDR1 LNHDA and CDR2 SQIVND (reference sequence). The CDR3 totals 14 residues. CDR3 protein: CASNHPGDTGELFF. The CDR3 DNA reads TGTGCCAGTAATCACCCGGGGGACACCGGGGAGCTGTTTTTT.

V usage is TRBV30 and J usage is TRBJ1-2; D is unresolved. V was shortened by 0 bases and J by 8 bases, with 10 bases between the two germline ends. Germline lookup yields CDR1 GTSNPN and CDR2 SVGIG (reference sequence). The CDR3 is 12 residues long. The CDR3 region is CAWSVQLLGYTF. The CDR3 DNA reads TGTGCCTGGAGTGTACAACTATTAGGCTACACCTTC.

J is TRBJ1-4 and V is TRBV18, with 8 bases lining up with TRBD1. CDR1 and CDR2 from the germline V gene are KGHSH and LQKENI. This CDR3 region has 13 residues. J lost 4 bases, V lost 6 bases, and 1 base had no gene match. CDR3: CASSTGVNEKLFF. CDR3 DNA: TGTGCCAGCTCGACAGGGGTTAATGAAAAACTGTTTTTT.

J is TRBJ2-5 and V is TRBV18; no clear D gene. The CDR3 covers 10 residues. Trimming stripped 6 bases from V and 5 bases from J, with 4 bases between. Germline V gene data show CDR1 as KGHSH and CDR2 as LQKENI. CDR3: CASSGETQYF. CDR3 nucleotide sequence: TGTGCCAGCTCCGGGGAGACCCAGTACTTC.

V usage is TRBV9 and J usage is TRBJ2-1; 7 bases are a match to TRBD1. Looked up from germline, CDR1 is SGDLS and CDR2 is YYNGEE. The CDR3 contains 15 residues. J gave up 4 bases and V 0 bases, and 4 bases lay outside the gene matches. The CDR3 loop reads CASSVDRGAYNEQFF. For the CDR3, the DNA is TGTGCCAGCAGCGTAGACAGGGGAGCTTACAATGAGCAGTTCTTC.

The chain employs TRBV30 and TRBJ2-7; 11 bases line up with TRBD2. The germline CDR1 and CDR2 sequences are GTSNPN and SVGIG (reference sequence). This CDR3 region has 15 residues. V shed 4 bases, J shed 2 bases, and the junction held 7 bases outside the gene matches. This CDR3 is CAWTLSGGAPYEQYF. In DNA form, the CDR3 reads TGTGCCTGGACCCTTAGCGGGGGGGCTCCCTACGAGCAGTACTTC.

This chain joins TRBV7-2 and TRBJ2-7; D remains unclear. V gave up 0 bases and J gave up 4 bases, with 10 bases separating them. Germline V gene data show CDR1 as SGHTA and CDR2 as FQGNSA. The CDR3 length is 14 residues. Written as DNA, the CDR3 is TGTGCCAGCAGCTTAGCTTCCAGGTTGTACGAGCAGTACTTC. Translation gives CASSLASRLYEQYF. Combining the CDR3 with reference TRBV7-2 and TRBJ2-7 gives the whole variable domain GAGVSQSPSNKVTEKGKDVELRCDPISGHTALYWYRQSLGQGLEFLIYFQGNSAPDKSGLPSDRFSAERTGGSVSTLTIQRTQQEDSAVYLCASSLASRLYEQYFGPGTRLTVT.

The V and J genes are TRBV7-2 and TRBJ2-5; no definite D call. Germline lookup yields CDR1 SGHTA and CDR2 FQGNSA. The V and J ends lost 2 bases and 4 bases respectively, with 5 bases between them. The CDR3 has 12 amino acids. CDR3 DNA: TGTGCCAGCAGCTTATTTCGAGAGACCCAGTACTTC. This sequence encodes CASSLFRETQYF.

The chain has TRBV7-2 and TRBJ1-2; D is possibly TRBD1 (6 bases). The CDR3 is 14 residues long. Trimming stripped 2 bases from V and 4 bases from J, with 11 bases between. The germline V gene encodes CDR1 SGHTA and CDR2 FQGNSA. The CDR3 DNA sequence: TGTGCCAGCAGCTTACCAGGGGAGGGCTATGGCTACACCTTC. Translation: CASSLPGEGYGYTF.

This chain links TRBV11-3 with TRBJ2-2; the D gene is possibly TRBD1 (5 bases). Trimming took 6 bases from V and 1 from J, leaving 9 bases between them. Germline values: CDR1 SGHNT, CDR2 YENEEA. The CDR3 spans 14 residues. The CDR3 DNA follows: TGTGCCAGCAGAAACAGGCGGAACACCGGGGAGCTGTTTTTT. Translation: CASRNRRNTGELFF. The entire variable domain, with the rest obtained from reference TRBV11-3 and TRBJ2-2, is as follows: EAGVVQSPRYKIIEKKQPVAFWCNPISGHNTLYWYLQNLGQGPELLIRYENEEAVDDSQLPKDRFSAERLKGVDSTLKIQPAELGDSAVYLCASRNRRNTGELFFGEGSRLTVL.